The clone carrying this TCR beta chain was recorded once. Antigen: not known. Only in-frame clones appear in the TCRdb table, and some are missing; sequencing was by immunoSEQ multiplex PCR. In the table there are some 58,000 clones, around four fifths of which are singletons. The sample belongs to a study of OX40 agonist ivuxolimab in advanced cancers. Study as a whole: Each patient was given ivuxolimab into a vein every 2 weeks, at 0.01 to 10 mg/kg.

Study-level results: Low normalized T-cell clonal expansion was also seen in some nonresponders. The work left the antigen specificity of expanded peripheral T cells undetermined.

The starting material was CD4+ or CD8+ T cells sorted from blood, obtained in a trial of the OX40 agonist ivuxolimab. The receptor was isolated from an adult with an advanced solid tumor such as melanoma, head and neck, liver or kidney cancer.

DNA of the CDR3: TGCGCCAGCAGCCAAGCACCCAGGACAGCGTCCTACGAGCAGTACTTC. This encodes CASSQAPRTASYEQYF. The chain combines TRBV4-1 with TRBJ2-7, with D possibly TRBD1 on 6 matching bases. CDR1 MGHRA and CDR2 YSYEKL come from the germline V gene. This CDR3 has 16 residues. V was pared by 1 base and J by 1 base, with 14 bases between.